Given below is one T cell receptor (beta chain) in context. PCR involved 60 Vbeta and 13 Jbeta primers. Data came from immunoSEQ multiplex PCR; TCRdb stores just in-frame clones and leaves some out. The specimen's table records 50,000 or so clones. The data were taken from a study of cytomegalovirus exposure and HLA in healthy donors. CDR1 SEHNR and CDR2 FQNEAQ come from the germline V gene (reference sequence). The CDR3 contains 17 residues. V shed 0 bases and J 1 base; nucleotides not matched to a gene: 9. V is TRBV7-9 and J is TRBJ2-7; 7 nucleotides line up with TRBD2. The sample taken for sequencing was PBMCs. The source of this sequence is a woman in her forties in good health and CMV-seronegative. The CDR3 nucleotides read TGTGCCAGCAGCTTAGCATTGGGGGGGGAGGGGTCCTACGAGCAGTACTTC. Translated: CASSLALGGEGSYEQYF.